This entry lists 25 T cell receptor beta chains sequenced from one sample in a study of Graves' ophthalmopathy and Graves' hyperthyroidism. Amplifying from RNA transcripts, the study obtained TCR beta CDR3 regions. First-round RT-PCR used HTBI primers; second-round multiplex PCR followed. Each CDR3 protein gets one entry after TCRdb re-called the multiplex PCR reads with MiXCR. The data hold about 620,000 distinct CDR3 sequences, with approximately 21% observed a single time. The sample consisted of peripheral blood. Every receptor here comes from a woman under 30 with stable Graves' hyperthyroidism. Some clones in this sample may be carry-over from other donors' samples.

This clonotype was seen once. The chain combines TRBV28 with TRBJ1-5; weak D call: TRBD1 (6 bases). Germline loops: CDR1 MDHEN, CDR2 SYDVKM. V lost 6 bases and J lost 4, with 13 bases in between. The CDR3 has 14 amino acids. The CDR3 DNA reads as TGTGCCAGCAGGACTGGGACACCTAATCAGCCCCAGCATTTT. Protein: CASRTGTPNQPQHF.

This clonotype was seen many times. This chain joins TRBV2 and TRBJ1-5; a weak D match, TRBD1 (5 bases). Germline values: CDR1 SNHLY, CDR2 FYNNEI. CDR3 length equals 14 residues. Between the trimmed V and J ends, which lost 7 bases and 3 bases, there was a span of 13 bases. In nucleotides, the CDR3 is TGTGCCAGCAATAGGGACGGCGACAATCAGCCCCAGCATTTT. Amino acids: CASNRDGDNQPQHF.

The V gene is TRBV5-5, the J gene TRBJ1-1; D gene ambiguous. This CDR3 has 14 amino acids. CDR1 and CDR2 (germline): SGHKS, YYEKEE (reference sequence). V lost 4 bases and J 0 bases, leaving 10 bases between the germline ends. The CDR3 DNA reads TGTGCCAGCAGCAAAGACCCCATGAACACTGAAGCTTTCTTT. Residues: CASSKDPMNTEAFF.

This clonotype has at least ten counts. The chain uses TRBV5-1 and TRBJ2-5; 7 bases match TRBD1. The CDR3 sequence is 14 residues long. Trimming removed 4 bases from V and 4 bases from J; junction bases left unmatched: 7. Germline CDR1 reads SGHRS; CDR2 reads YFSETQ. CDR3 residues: CASSLGQEGETQYF. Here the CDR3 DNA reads TGCGCCAGCAGCCTAGGACAGGAAGGAGAGACCCAGTACTTC. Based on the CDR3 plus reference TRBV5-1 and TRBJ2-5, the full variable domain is KAGVTQTPRYLIKTRGQQVTLSCSPISGHRSVSWYQQTPGQGLQFLFEYFSETQRNKGNFPGRFSGRQFSNSRSEMNVSTLELGDSALYLCASSLGQEGETQYFGPGTRLLVL.

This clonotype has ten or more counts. The CDR3 sequence is CASSYRRSYSNQPQHF. Here the CDR3 DNA reads TGTGCCAGCAGTTATCGACGGTCCTATAGCAATCAGCCCCAGCATTTT. The chain uses TRBV6-2 or TRBV6-3 and TRBJ1-5, with no clear D. The CDR3 runs 16 residues. Trimming pared 3 bases from V and 0 bases from J, leaving 12 bases between. Germline V lookup: CDR1 MNHEY, CDR2 SVGEGT.

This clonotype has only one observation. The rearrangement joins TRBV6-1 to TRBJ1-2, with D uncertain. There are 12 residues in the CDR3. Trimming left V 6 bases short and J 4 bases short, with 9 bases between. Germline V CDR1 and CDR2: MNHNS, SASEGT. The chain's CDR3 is CASRKDSYGYTF. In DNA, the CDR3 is TGTGCCAGCAGAAAAGATAGCTATGGCTACACCTTC.

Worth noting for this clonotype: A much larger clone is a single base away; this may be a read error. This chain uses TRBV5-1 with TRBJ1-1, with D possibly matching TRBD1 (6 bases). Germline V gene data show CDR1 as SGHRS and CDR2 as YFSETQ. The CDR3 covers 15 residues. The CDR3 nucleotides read TGCGCCAGCAGAGGAGACAGGCCAACGAACACTGAAGCTTGCTTT. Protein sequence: CASRGDRPTNTEACF.

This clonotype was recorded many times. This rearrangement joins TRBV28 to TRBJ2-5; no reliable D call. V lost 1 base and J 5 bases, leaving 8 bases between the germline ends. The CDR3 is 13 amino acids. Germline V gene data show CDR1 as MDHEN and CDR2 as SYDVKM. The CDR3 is CASSLYRYETQYF. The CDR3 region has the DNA TGTGCCAGCAGTTTATATAGATATGAGACCCAGTACTTC.

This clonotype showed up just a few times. The CDR3 DNA reads TGTGCCAGCAATCTCGCGGGGGGTGCCACCGGGGAGCTGTTTTTT. Amino acids: CASNLAGGATGELFF. This chain connects TRBV6-1 to TRBJ2-2; 8 bases match TRBD2. The germline V gene encodes CDR1 MNHNS and CDR2 SASEGT. This CDR3 has 15 residues. The V gene end was trimmed by 7 bases and the J gene end by 4 bases; junction bases not matched to a gene: 8.

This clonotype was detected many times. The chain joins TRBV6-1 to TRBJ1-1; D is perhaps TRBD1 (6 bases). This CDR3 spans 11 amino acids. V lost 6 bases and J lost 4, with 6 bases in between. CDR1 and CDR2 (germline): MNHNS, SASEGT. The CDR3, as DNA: TGTGCCAGCAGACAGGGCACTGAAGCTTTCTTT. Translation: CASRQGTEAFF.

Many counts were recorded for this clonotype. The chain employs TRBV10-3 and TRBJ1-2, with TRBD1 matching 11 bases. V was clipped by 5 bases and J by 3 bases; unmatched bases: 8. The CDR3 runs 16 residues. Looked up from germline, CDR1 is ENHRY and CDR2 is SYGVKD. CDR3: CAISQGQGASDYGYTF. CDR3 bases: TGTGCCATCAGTCAAGGACAGGGGGCTTCGGACTATGGCTACACCTTC.

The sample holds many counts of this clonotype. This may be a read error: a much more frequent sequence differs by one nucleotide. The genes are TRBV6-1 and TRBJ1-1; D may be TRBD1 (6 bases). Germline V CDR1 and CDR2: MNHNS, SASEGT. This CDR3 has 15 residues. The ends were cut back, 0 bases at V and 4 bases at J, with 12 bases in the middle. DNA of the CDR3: TGTGCCAGCAGTGAAGCGTCTACAGGGCCCACTGAAGCTTTCTTT. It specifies CASSEASTGPTEAFF.

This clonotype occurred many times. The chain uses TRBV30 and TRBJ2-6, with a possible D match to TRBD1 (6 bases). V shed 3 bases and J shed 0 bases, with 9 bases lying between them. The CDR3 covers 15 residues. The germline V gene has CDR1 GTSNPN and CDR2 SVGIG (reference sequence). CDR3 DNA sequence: TGTGCCTGGAGCAGGACAGTCTCTGGGGCCAACGTCCTGACTTTC. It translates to CAWSRTVSGANVLTF.

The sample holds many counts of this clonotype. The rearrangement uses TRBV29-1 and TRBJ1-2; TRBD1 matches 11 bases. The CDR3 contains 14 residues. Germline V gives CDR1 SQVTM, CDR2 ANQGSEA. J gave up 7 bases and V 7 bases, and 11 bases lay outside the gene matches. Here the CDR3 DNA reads TGCAGCGATGGGACAGGGGGACTTAGGGGTGGCTACACCTTC. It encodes CSDGTGGLRGGYTF.

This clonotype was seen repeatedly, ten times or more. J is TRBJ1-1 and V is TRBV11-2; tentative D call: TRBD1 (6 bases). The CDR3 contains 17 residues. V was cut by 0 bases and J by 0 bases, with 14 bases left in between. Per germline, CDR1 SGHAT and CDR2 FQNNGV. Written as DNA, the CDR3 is TGTGCCAGCAGCTTAGATGGGGGCTATTCCATGAACACTGAAGCTTTCTTT. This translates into CASSLDGGYSMNTEAFF. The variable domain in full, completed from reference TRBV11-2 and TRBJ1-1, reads EAGVAQSPRYKIIEKRQSVAFWCNPISGHATLYWYQQILGQGPKLLIQFQNNGVVDDSQLPKDRFSAERLKGVDSTLKIQPAKLEDSAVYLCASSLDGGYSMNTEAFFGQGTRLTVV.

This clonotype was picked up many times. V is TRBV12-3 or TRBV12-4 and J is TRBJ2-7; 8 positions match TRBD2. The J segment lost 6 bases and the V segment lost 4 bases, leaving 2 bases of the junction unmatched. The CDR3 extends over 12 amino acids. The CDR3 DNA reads TGTGCCAGCAGTTCACTAGCGGTCGAGCAGTACTTC. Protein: CASSSLAVEQYF.

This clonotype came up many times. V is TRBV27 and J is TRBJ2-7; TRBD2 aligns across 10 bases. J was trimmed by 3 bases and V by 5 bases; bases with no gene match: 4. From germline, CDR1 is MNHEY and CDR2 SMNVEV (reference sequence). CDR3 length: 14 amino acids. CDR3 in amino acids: CASSPRLAGYEQYF. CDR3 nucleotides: TGTGCCAGCAGTCCCCGACTAGCGGGCTACGAGCAGTACTTC.

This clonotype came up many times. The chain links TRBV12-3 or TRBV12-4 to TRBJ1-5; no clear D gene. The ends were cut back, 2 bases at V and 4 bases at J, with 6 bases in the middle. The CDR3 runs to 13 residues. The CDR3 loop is CASSLNGNQPQHF. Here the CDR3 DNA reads TGTGCCAGCAGTTTAAATGGGAATCAGCCCCAGCATTTT.

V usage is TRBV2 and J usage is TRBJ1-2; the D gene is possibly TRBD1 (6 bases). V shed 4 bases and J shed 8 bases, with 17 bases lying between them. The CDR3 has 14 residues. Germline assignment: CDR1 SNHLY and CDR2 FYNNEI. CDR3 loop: CASSAAQGWKGYTF. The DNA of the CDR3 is TGTGCCAGCAGTGCTGCTCAGGGGTGGAAGGGCTACACCTTC.

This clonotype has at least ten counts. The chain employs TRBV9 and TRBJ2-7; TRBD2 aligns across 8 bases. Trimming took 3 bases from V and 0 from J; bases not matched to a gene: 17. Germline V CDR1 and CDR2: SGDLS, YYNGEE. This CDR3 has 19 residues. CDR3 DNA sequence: TGTGCCAGCAGCGGACCTGTGGGTGGCGGGGGGCCGAGCTCCTACGAGCAGTACTTC. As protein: CASSGPVGGGGPSSYEQYF.

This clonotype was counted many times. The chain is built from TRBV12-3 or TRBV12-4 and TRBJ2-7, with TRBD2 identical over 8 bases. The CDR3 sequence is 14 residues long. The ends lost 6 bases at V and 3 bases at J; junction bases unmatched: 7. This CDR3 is CASSRPGGRYEQYF. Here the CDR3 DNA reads TGTGCCAGCAGCCGCCCGGGGGGGCGCTACGAGCAGTACTTC.

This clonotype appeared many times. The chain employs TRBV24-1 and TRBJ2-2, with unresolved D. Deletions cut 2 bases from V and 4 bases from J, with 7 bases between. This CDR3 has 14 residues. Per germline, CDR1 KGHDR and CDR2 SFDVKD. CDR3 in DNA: TGTGCCACCAGTGATTCCCCTTTCACCGGGGAGCTGTTTTTT. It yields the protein CATSDSPFTGELFF.

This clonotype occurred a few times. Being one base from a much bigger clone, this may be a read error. The CDR3 here is CASSRENQPQHF. DNA for the CDR3: TGTGCCAGCAGTCGAGAAAATCAGCCCCAGCATTTT. The V and J genes are TRBV7-9 and TRBJ1-5; D uncertain. This CDR3 region has 12 residues. Looked up from germline, CDR1 is SEHNR and CDR2 is FQNEAQ (reference sequence). V was clipped by 6 bases and J by 4 bases, with 7 bases between them.

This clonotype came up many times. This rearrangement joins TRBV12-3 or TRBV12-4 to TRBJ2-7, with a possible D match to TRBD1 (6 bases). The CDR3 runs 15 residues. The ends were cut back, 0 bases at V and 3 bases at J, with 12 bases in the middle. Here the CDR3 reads CASSLAPGTLYEQYF. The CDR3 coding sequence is TGTGCCAGCAGTTTAGCCCCAGGGACACTCTACGAGCAGTACTTC.

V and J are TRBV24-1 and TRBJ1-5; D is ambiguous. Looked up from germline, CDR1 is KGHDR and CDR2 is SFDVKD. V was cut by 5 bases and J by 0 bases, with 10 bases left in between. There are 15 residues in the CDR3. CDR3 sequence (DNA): TGTGCCACCAGTGCCGCGACGGCTAGCAATCAGCCCCAGCATTTT. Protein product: CATSAATASNQPQHF.